This T cell receptor beta chain was recorded in a study of control samples from healthy donors and cancer patients. Here immunoSEQ multiplex PCR was the method, and the copy in TCRdb shows in-frame clones only, minus some. Among 90,000 or so clones listed, about 82% were seen once. The germline CDR1 and CDR2 sequences are SQVTM and ANQGSEA. V was clipped by 5 bases and J by 5 bases; unmatched bases: 4. The CDR3 loop spans 12 amino acids. The sample consisted of blood. The sequence was obtained from a man under 40 in good health. This chain links TRBV29-1 with TRBJ1-2; 8 nucleotides line up with TRBD1. The CDR3 coding sequence is TGCAGCGTTTCCGGGACAGGATATGGCTACACCTTC. Amino acids: CSVSGTGYGYTF.